This T cell receptor (beta chain) appears in the sequencing data of a study of T cells in Graves' hyperthyroidism and ophthalmopathy. This clonotype was detected ten times or more. Between the trimmed V and J ends, which lost 4 bases and 1 base, there was a span of 15 bases. The CDR3 has 15 amino acids. CDR1 SGHRS and CDR2 YFSETQ come from the germline V gene. Template material for amplifying TCR beta CDR3 regions consisted of RNA transcripts. Initially, a first-round RT-PCR of the TCR CDR3 employed the HTBI primer set. TCRdb passed the multiplex PCR reads through MiXCR, listing each CDR3 protein once. The data contain about 340,000 distinct CDR3 sequences, around 23% of them singletons.

This chain connects TRBV5-1 to TRBJ2-7; no firm D call. The sample consisted of blood. The TCR sequence derives from a woman aged 45 to 65 with Graves' hyperthyroidism. The chain's CDR3 is CASSPPLPNSYEQYF. The CDR3 DNA sequence: TGCGCCAGCAGCCCCCCTCTGCCGAATTCCTACGAGCAGTACTTC.